This TCR beta chain was found in a study of T cell responses to AZD1222 COVID-19 vaccine. Study-wide context: Some second doses came at about 4 weeks and others at about 12 weeks; these were pooled.

J gave up 8 bases and V 6 bases, and 9 bases lay outside the gene matches. CDR3 size: 13 residues. Study observations and caveats: Donor demographics were predominantly white British with a female majority; clonal diversity may be underestimated. Reportedly, close to half of spike-specific TCRs are directed against unmutated variant regions. The number of AZD1222 recipients seropositive at baseline was only 6 or 7.

A remark on this clone: What it binds is unknown.

The assay was immunoSEQ multiplex PCR, and TCRdb's table has in-frame clones only and misses some. The sample holds some 58,000 clones, approximately 89% seen once. This sequence originates from an adult in good health. The chain links TRBV12-3 or TRBV12-4 to TRBJ1-2, with TRBD1 identical over 7 bases. Source: peripheral blood, taken on day 0 of AZD1222 vaccination. The CDR3 region is CASRVEGASGYTF. The CDR3 region has the DNA TGTGCCAGCAGGGTGGAGGGGGCAAGCGGCTACACCTTC.